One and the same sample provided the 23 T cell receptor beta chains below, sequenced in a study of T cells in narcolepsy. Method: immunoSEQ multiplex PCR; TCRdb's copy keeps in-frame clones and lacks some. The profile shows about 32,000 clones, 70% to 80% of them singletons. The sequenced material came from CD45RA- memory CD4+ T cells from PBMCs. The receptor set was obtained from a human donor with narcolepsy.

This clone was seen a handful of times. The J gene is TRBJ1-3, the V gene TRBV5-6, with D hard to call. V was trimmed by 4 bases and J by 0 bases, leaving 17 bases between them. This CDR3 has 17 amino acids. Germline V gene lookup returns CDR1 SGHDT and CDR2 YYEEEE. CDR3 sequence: CASSPPPASSSGNTIYF. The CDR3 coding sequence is TGTGCCAGCAGCCCACCCCCTGCCAGCAGCTCTGGAAACACCATATATTTT.

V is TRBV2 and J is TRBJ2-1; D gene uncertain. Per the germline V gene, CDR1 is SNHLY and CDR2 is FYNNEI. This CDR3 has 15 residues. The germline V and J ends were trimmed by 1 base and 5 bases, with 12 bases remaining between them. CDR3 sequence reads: CASSEGAVPNNEQFF. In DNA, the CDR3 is TGTGCCAGCAGTGAAGGGGCCGTTCCCAACAATGAGCAGTTCTTC.

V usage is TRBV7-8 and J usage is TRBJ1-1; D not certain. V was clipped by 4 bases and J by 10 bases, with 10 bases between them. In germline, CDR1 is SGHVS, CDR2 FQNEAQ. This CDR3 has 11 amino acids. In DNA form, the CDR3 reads TGTGCCAGCAGCTCCTCCGCCAGAGCTTTCTTT. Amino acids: CASSSSARAFF.

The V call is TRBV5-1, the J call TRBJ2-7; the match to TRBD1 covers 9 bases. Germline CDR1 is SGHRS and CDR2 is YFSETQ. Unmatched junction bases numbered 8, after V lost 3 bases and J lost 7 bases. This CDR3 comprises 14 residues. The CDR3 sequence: CASSYRDRVGEQYF. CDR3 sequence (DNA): TGCGCCAGCAGCTATAGGGACAGGGTCGGAGAGCAGTACTTC.

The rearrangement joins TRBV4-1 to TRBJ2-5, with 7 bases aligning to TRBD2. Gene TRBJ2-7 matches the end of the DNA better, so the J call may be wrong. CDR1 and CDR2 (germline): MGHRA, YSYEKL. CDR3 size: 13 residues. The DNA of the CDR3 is TGCGCCAGCAGCCGGGGGGGGATCTCCGAGCAGTACTTC. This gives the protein CASSRGGISEQYF.

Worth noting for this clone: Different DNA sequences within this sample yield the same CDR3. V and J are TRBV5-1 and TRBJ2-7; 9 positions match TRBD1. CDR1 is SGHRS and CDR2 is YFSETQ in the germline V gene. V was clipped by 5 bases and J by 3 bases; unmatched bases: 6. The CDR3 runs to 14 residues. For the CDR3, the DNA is TGCGCCAGCAGTTGGACAGGGGACGGCTACGAGCAGTACTTC. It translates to CASSWTGDGYEQYF.

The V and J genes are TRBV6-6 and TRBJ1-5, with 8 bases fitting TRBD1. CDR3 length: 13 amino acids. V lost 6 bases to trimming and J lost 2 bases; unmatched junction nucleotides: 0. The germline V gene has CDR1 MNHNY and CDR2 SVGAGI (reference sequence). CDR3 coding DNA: TGTGCCAGCAGGGACAGGGGCAATCAGCCCCAGCATTTT. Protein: CASRDRGNQPQHF.

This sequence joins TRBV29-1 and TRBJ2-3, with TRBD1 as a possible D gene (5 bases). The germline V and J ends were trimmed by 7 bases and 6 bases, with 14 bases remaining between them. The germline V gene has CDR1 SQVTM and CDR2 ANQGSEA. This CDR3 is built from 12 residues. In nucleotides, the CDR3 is TGCAGCGGCTACCAGGGTATCGATACGCAGTATTTT. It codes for CSGYQGIDTQYF.

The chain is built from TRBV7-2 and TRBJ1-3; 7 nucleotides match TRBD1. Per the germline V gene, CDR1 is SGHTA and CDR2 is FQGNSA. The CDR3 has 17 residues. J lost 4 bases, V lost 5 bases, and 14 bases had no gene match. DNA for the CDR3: TGTGCCAGCAGCCCTGATGGGCTGGGACAGACAGGAAACACCATATATTTT. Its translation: CASSPDGLGQTGNTIYF.

The CDR3 region is CASTDSDSPLHF. The CDR3 bases are TGTGCCAGCACAGATTCTGATTCACCCCTCCACTTT. The chain couples TRBV28 to TRBJ1-6; D unclear. The germline V gene encodes CDR1 MDHEN and CDR2 SYDVKM. Deletions cut 7 bases from V and 8 bases from J, with 9 bases between. This CDR3 is 12 amino acids long.

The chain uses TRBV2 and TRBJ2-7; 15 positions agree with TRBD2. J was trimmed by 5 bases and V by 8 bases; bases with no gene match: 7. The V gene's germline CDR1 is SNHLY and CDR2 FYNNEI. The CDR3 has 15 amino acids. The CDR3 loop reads CASQGLAGGVHEQYF. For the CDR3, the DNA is TGTGCCAGCCAAGGACTAGCGGGAGGGGTCCACGAGCAGTACTTC.

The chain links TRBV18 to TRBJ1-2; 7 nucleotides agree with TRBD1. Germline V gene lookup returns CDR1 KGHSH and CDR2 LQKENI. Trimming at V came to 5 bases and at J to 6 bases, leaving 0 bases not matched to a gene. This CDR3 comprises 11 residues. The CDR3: CASSTGDGYTF. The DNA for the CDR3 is TGTGCCAGCTCAACAGGGGATGGCTACACCTTC.

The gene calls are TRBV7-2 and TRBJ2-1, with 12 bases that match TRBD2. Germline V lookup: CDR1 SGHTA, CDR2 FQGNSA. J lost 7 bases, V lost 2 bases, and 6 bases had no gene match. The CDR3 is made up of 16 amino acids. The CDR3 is CASSLSGLAGRNEQFF. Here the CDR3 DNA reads TGTGCCAGCAGCTTATCCGGACTAGCGGGGAGGAATGAGCAGTTCTTC.

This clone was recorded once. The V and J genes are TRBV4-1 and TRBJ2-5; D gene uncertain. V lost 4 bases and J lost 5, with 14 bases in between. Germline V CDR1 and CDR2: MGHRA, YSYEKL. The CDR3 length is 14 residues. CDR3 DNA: TGCGCCAGCAGCCCAGCTGGGGTAAGGGAGACCCAGTACTTC. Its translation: CASSPAGVRETQYF.

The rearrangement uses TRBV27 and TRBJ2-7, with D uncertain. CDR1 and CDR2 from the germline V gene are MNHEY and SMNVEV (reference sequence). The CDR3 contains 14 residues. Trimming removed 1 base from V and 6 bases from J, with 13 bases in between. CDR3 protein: CASSLLSGLGEQYF. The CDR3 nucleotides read TGTGCCAGCAGTTTATTAAGTGGTCTGGGCGAGCAGTACTTC.

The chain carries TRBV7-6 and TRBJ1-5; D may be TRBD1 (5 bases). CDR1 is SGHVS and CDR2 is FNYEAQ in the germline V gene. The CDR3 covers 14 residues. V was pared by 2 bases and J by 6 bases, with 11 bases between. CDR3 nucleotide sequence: TGTGCCAGCAGCTTAACGCAGGGCAGTCAGCCCCAGCATTTT. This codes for CASSLTQGSQPQHF.

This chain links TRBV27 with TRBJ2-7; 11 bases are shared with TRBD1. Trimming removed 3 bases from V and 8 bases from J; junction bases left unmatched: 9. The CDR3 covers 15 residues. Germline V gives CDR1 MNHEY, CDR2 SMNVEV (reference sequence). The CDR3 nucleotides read TGTGCCAGCAGTTTCGGGACAGGGGGTCCTAGGCAGCAGTACTTC. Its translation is CASSFGTGGPRQQYF.

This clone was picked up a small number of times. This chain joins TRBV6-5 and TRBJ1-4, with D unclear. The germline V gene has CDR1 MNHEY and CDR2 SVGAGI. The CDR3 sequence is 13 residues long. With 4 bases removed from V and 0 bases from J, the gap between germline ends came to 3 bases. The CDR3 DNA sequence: TGTGCCAGCAGTTTTGCAACTAATGAAAAACTGTTTTTT. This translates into CASSFATNEKLFF.

CDR3 DNA sequence: TGTGCCAGCAACGAGCGGGGGGAGAACACCGGGGAGCTGTTTTTT. Its translation is CASNERGENTGELFF. The rearrangement uses TRBV7-2 and TRBJ2-2, with 9 bases identical to TRBD2. This CDR3 comprises 15 residues. V lost 7 bases and J lost 1; bases outside the gene matches: 4. Germline CDR1 reads SGHTA; CDR2 reads FQGNSA.

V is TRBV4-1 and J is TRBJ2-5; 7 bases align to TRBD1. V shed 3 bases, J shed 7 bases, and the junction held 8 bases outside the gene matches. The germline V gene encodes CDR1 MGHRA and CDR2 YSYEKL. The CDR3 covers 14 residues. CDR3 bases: TGCGCCAGCAGCCAGGGGGACAGCAGTCGGACCCAGTACTTC. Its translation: CASSQGDSSRTQYF.

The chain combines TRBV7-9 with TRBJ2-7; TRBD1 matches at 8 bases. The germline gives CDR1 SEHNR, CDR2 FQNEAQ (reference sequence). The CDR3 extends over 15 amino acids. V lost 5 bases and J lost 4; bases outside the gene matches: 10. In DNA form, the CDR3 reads TGTGCCAGCAGCAGGTCAGGGGGCAAATTTTACGAGCAGTACTTC. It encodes CASSRSGGKFYEQYF.

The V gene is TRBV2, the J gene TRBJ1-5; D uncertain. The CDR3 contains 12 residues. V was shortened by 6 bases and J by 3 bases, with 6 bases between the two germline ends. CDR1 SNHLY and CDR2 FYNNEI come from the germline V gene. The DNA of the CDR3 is TGTGCCAGCAGCGGAGACAATCAGCCCCAGCATTTT. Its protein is CASSGDNQPQHF.

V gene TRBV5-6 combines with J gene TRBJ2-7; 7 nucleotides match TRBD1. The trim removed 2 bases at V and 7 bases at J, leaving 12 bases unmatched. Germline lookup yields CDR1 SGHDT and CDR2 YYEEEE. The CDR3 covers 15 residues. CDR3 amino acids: CASSLCPEGACEQYF. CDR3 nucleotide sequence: TGTGCCAGCAGCTTATGTCCTGAGGGGGCGTGTGAGCAGTACTTC.